This entry lists 17 T cell receptor beta chains sequenced from one sample in a study of cytomegalovirus exposure and HLA in healthy donors. Clones were read by immunoSEQ multiplex PCR, and TCRdb kept only the in-frame ones, dropping some. The sample contains some 150,000 clones, 94% of which appear only once. The sample was PBMCs. The receptors here all came from a man in his late teens or twenties in good health and CMV-seropositive.

The chain joins TRBV6-5 to TRBJ2-5; TRBD1 matches at 9 bases. CDR1 and CDR2 from the germline V gene are MNHEY and SVGAGI. Trimming removed 6 bases from V and 4 bases from J; junction bases left unmatched: 3. This CDR3 is 13 amino acids long. Here the CDR3 reads CASRETGGETQYF. The CDR3 DNA reads TGTGCCAGCAGGGAGACAGGGGGAGAGACCCAGTACTTC.

The genes are TRBV5-1 and TRBJ2-5, with D maybe TRBD1 (6 bases). V lost 0 bases to trimming and J lost 4 bases, with 13 bases between them. CDR3 length equals 15 residues. Germline values: CDR1 SGHRS, CDR2 YFSETQ. The chain's CDR3 is CASSLVGQGRETQYF. Written as DNA, the CDR3 is TGCGCCAGCAGCTTGGTAGGTCAGGGGCGAGAGACCCAGTACTTC.

The V and J genes are TRBV28 and TRBJ2-2, with 7 bases aligning to TRBD1. The J segment lost 5 bases and the V segment lost 3 bases, leaving 12 bases of the junction unmatched. The CDR3 length is 17 residues. Germline V gives CDR1 MDHEN, CDR2 SYDVKM. CDR3 protein: CASSFETGTTLTGELFF. The CDR3 coding sequence is TGTGCCAGCAGTTTTGAGACAGGGACCACTCTTACCGGGGAGCTGTTTTTT.

The chain has TRBV9 and TRBJ2-7; perhaps TRBD2 as D (7 bases). The length of the CDR3 is 14 residues. Trimming took 0 bases from V and 2 from J, leaving 9 bases between them. Per germline, CDR1 SGDLS and CDR2 YYNGEE. CDR3 residues: CASSVGGGTYEQYF. The CDR3 nucleotides read TGTGCCAGCAGCGTAGGGGGGGGCACCTACGAGCAGTACTTC. Together with reference TRBV9 and TRBJ2-7, the CDR3 gives the full variable domain: DSGVTQTPKHLITATGQRVTLRCSPRSGDLSVYWYQQSLDQGLQFLIQYYNGEERAKGNILERFSAQQFPDLHSELNLSSLELGDSALYFCASSVGGGTYEQYFGPGTRLTVT.

The chain combines TRBV5-1 with TRBJ2-1, with 8 bases matching TRBD2. The CDR3 sequence is 13 residues long. The V and J ends lost 2 bases and 13 bases, in that order; junction bases with no gene match: 8. Per germline, CDR1 SGHRS and CDR2 YFSETQ. The CDR3 region is CASSFTLSGIQFF. DNA of the CDR3: TGCGCCAGCAGCTTTACCCTTAGCGGGATTCAGTTCTTC.

The chain carries TRBV7-9 and TRBJ2-7, with 7 bases matching TRBD1. Germline loops: CDR1 SEHNR, CDR2 FQNEAQ (reference sequence). The CDR3 totals 14 residues. The junction had 4 bases not matched to a gene; V was cut back by 2 bases and J by 3 bases. The CDR3 DNA reads TGTGCCAGCAGCTTACCGGGACAGCTCTACGAGCAGTACTTC. Its translation is CASSLPGQLYEQYF.

J is TRBJ2-1 and V is TRBV27, with D tentatively TRBD2 (6 bases). Trimming removed 3 bases from V and 1 base from J, with 10 bases in between. CDR3 length: 15 residues. CDR1 is MNHEY and CDR2 is SMNVEV in the germline V gene (reference sequence). This CDR3 is CASSLVGGSYNEQFF. In DNA, the CDR3 is TGTGCCAGCAGTTTGGTCGGGGGTTCCTACAATGAGCAGTTCTTC.

The CDR3 region has the DNA TGTGCCAGCGAAGCCGAAGAGACCCAGTACTTC. It encodes CASEAEETQYF. The V call is TRBV2, the J call TRBJ2-5; no definite D call. The CDR3 consists of 11 residues. Trimming took off 8 bases at V and 3 bases at J, with 7 bases between the two ends. Germline V gene sequence: CDR1 SNHLY, CDR2 FYNNEI.

The V call is TRBV4-1, the J call TRBJ2-3, with TRBD2 as a possible D gene (7 bases). V gave up 2 bases and J gave up 6 bases, with 24 bases separating them. Germline CDR1 reads MGHRA; CDR2 reads YSYEKL. The length of the CDR3 is 18 residues. Here the CDR3 DNA reads TGCGCCAGCAGCCAAAAGGGGGTAGCGGGCGACCTTTGGGATACGCAGTATTTT. Its protein product is CASSQKGVAGDLWDTQYF.

This sequence joins TRBV6-6 and TRBJ1-1, with D possibly matching TRBD1 (5 bases). The CDR3 has 14 residues. Trimming shortened V by 5 bases and J by 4 bases, and 14 bases separated the two germline ends. The germline V gene has CDR1 MNHNY and CDR2 SVGAGI (reference sequence). This CDR3 is CASSPDRTVTEAFF. In DNA form, the CDR3 reads TGTGCCAGCAGTCCCGACAGAACCGTCACTGAAGCTTTCTTT.

The chain is built from TRBV11-2 and TRBJ2-1; 8 bases are shared with TRBD1. Germline V gene data show CDR1 as SGHAT and CDR2 as FQNNGV. This CDR3 has 15 amino acids. J gave up 6 bases and V 5 bases, and 9 bases lay outside the gene matches. The CDR3 here is CASSPNRGSSNEQFF. The CDR3, as DNA: TGTGCCAGCAGCCCAAACAGGGGGAGCTCCAATGAGCAGTTCTTC. Using reference TRBV11-2 and TRBJ2-1 for the parts outside the CDR3, the full variable domain is EAGVAQSPRYKIIEKRQSVAFWCNPISGHATLYWYQQILGQGPKLLIQFQNNGVVDDSQLPKDRFSAERLKGVDSTLKIQPAKLEDSAVYLCASSPNRGSSNEQFFGPGTRLTVL.

This clone appeared once. The rearrangement joins TRBV2 to TRBJ1-5; TRBD1 matches 8 bases. J gave up 7 bases and V 5 bases, and 7 bases lay outside the gene matches. Germline values: CDR1 SNHLY, CDR2 FYNNEI. The CDR3 length is 14 residues. In DNA, the CDR3 is TGTGCCAGCAGTCGACAGGGGCAGGTCCAGCCCCAGCATTTT. Its protein product is CASSRQGQVQPQHF.

This chain's CDR3 is CASSLVGGGGLYF. In nucleotides, the CDR3 is TGCGCCAGCAGCTTGGTCGGCGGGGGCGGGTTGTACTTC. The rearrangement joins TRBV5-1 to TRBJ2-7, with D tentatively TRBD2 (7 bases). The germline V gene encodes CDR1 SGHRS and CDR2 YFSETQ. The germline V and J ends were trimmed by 0 bases and 12 bases, with 16 bases remaining between them. The CDR3 runs to 13 residues.

V and J are TRBV7-2 and TRBJ2-3; 9 bases line up with TRBD2. Germline V gene lookup returns CDR1 SGHTA and CDR2 FQGNSA. Germline trimming cut 2 bases from V and 5 bases from J; bases unmatched to any gene: 8. The CDR3 spans 16 residues. The CDR3 reads CASSLIAGASGDTQYF. The CDR3 DNA follows: TGTGCCAGCAGCTTAATAGCGGGAGCTTCTGGAGATACGCAGTATTTT.

This sequence joins TRBV2 and TRBJ2-5; maybe TRBD1 (5 bases). Trimming removed 6 bases at V and 0 bases at J, with 14 bases between. Germline CDR1 SNHLY, CDR2 FYNNEI. This CDR3 region has 15 residues. The chain's CDR3 is CASSGGQMYQETQYF. CDR3 nucleotide sequence: TGTGCCAGCAGCGGCGGACAAATGTACCAAGAGACCCAGTACTTC.

The chain combines TRBV27 with TRBJ2-7; 13 bases are a match to TRBD2. The CDR3 is 17 amino acids. V gave up 6 bases and J gave up 2 bases; unmatched junction bases: 10. The germline V gene encodes CDR1 MNHEY and CDR2 SMNVEV (reference sequence). The CDR3 DNA sequence: TGTGCCAGCAGCCTGACTCGGACTAGCGGGAGACCCTACGAGCAGTACTTC. Its protein is CASSLTRTSGRPYEQYF.

The chain is built from TRBV5-1 and TRBJ2-2; 9 bases fit TRBD2. V lost 2 bases to trimming and J lost 6 bases; unmatched junction nucleotides: 11. Germline lookup yields CDR1 SGHRS and CDR2 YFSETQ. The CDR3 totals 17 residues. This CDR3 is CASSFTNSGSGSGELFF. CDR3 nucleotides: TGCGCCAGCAGCTTTACTAATAGCGGGAGTGGATCCGGGGAGCTGTTTTTT.